The 20 T cell receptor beta chains below come from one sample, sequenced in a study of tumor-infiltrating lymphocytes in primary liver carcinoma. Germline DNA was also extracted, with blood RNA taken from unsorted whole blood. Reverse transcription of roughly 0.45 ug total RNA with a constant-region primer produced TCR beta cDNA. Three nested multiplex PCR rounds, a slightly modified ARM-PCR method, built the TCR beta libraries. Both of the initial two PCR rounds ran for about 11 cycles and employed TRBV1-TRBV30 forward primers alongside a C-beta reverse primer. TCRdb redid the calling of the multiplex PCR reads with MiXCR, one entry per CDR3 protein. The sample comprises some 320,000 distinct CDR3 sequences, approximately 65% of which are singletons, and roughly 9% rests with the top ten. Sequencing was done on a sample of peripheral blood. The receptor source for this set is a man aged 40-49 years with primary liver carcinoma and hepatitis B virus infection.

About this clonotype: With a much larger clone just one base away, this may be a read error. J is TRBJ2-3 and V is TRBV6-1; no firm D call. V was shortened by 0 bases and J by 2 bases, with 15 bases between the two germline ends. This CDR3 contains 17 residues. Germline assignment: CDR1 MNHNS and CDR2 SASEGT. The CDR3 nucleotides read TGTGCCAGCAGTGAAGCGGTTCGGAGTCGGACCACAGATACGCAGTATTTT. This gives the protein CASSEAVRSRTTDTQYF.

Concerning this clonotype itself: This may arise from a read error, as a much more abundant clone is one base away. Here the CDR3 omits its conserved ending phenylalanine or tryptophan, so a read error is the likely source. The chain employs TRBV6-2 or TRBV6-3 and TRBJ1-2; D remains unclear. Germline V gives CDR1 MNHEY, CDR2 SVGEGT. V lost 2 bases and J lost 2, with 6 bases in between. The CDR3 has 13 amino acids. The CDR3 DNA reads TGTGCCAGCAGTTACAAACGGAACTATGGCTACACCGTC. It encodes CASSYKRNYGYTV.

This clonotype was observed once. This may stem from a read error, because a much larger clone lies one nucleotide away. This CDR3 is missing its conserved last phenylalanine or tryptophan, likely due to a read error. The V and J genes are TRBV6-1 and TRBJ1-1, with D tentatively TRBD1 (5 bases). In germline, CDR1 is MNHNS, CDR2 SASEGT. CDR3 length equals 14 residues. Trimming removed 7 bases at V and 4 bases at J, with 16 bases between. The CDR3 loop reads CASNFVRVTTEAFL. In DNA, the CDR3 is TGTGCCAGCAACTTCGTCAGGGTAACCACTGAAGCTTTCCTT.

For this clonotype: A junction end diverges from the germline sequence, so it may reflect a read error. The genes are TRBV29-1 and TRBJ1-6; a weak D match, TRBD1 (5 bases). Per germline, CDR1 SQVTM and CDR2 ANQGSEA. This CDR3 comprises 13 residues. The CDR3 DNA reads TGCAGCGCGAGGGACGGAAATTCATCACTCCTCCACTTT. Translated, it gives CSARDGNSSLLHF.

There are a few counts of this clonotype. The rearrangement links TRBV5-1 to TRBJ2-3, with TRBD1 as a possible D gene (6 bases). The germline CDR1 and CDR2 sequences are SGHRS and YFSETQ. V lost 8 bases and J 3 bases, leaving 16 bases between the germline ends. CDR3 size: 14 residues. The CDR3 sequence is CASSDSTSTDTQYF. Written as DNA, the CDR3 is TGCGCCAGTTCGGACAGTACTAGTACAGATACGCAGTATTTT. Based on the CDR3 plus reference TRBV5-1 and TRBJ2-3, the full variable domain is KAGVTQTPRYLIKTRGQQVTLSCSPISGHRSVSWYQQTPGQGLQFLFEYFSETQRNKGNFPGRFSGRQFSNSRSEMNVSTLELGDSALYLCASSDSTSTDTQYFGPGTRLTVL.

The chain couples TRBV12-3 or TRBV12-4 to TRBJ1-5; D is perhaps TRBD1 (5 bases). With the DNA end fitting TRBJ2-3 better, the J assignment may be wrong. CDR3 length: 12 residues. The CDR3 nucleotides read TGTGCCAGCAGTTTGGACAATCAGCCCCAGTATTTT. Its translation: CASSLDNQPQYF.

Turning to this clonotype: The junction and the germline gene differ at one end; a read error may be behind it. The chain joins TRBV29-1 to TRBJ2-1; D uncertain. CDR3 size: 13 residues. CDR1 and CDR2 (germline): SQVTM, ANQGSEA. The CDR3 nucleotides read TGCAGCGTTGCGGCCCGCTCCTACGATGAGCAGTTCTTC. Translating it yields CSVAARSYDEQFF.

A few counts support this clonotype. The rearrangement joins TRBV28 to TRBJ2-7, with 7 bases fitting TRBD1. CDR1 is MDHEN, CDR2 SYDVKM, per germline. This CDR3 has 13 amino acids. The ends lost 5 bases at V and 6 bases at J; junction bases unmatched: 7. The CDR3 sequence: CASSPIQGSEQYF. In DNA form, the CDR3 reads TGTGCCAGCAGTCCTATACAGGGGTCCGAGCAGTACTTC. The full variable domain, rest sourced from reference TRBV28 and TRBJ2-7, is DVKVTQSSRYLVKRTGEKVFLECVQDMDHENMFWYRQDPGLGLRLIYFSYDVKMKEKGDIPEGYSVSREKKERFSLILESASTNQTSMYLCASSPIQGSEQYFGPGTRLTVT.

The V and J genes are TRBV2 and TRBJ2-7; tentatively, D is TRBD1 or TRBD2 (5 bases each). CDR1 is SNHLY, CDR2 FYNNEI, per germline. The ends were cut back, 4 bases at V and 4 bases at J, with 17 bases in the middle. This CDR3 is 15 amino acids long. CDR3 region: CASSGDGQGRYEQYF. The CDR3 DNA reads TGTGCCAGCAGTGGGGACGGGCAGGGAAGATACGAGCAGTACTTC.

The V gene is TRBV28, the J gene TRBJ2-3; D might be TRBD1 (6 bases). The germline V and J ends were trimmed by 2 bases and 0 bases, with 15 bases remaining between them. This CDR3 has 17 amino acids. Per germline, CDR1 MDHEN and CDR2 SYDVKM. The CDR3 reads CASSLPFLDRSTDTQYF. The CDR3 coding sequence is TGTGCCAGCAGTTTACCATTTTTGGACAGAAGCACAGATACGCAGTATTTT.

On this clonotype: One junction end disagrees with the germline gene, perhaps due to a read error. The gene calls are TRBV28 and TRBJ1-1; no reliable D call. This CDR3 comprises 13 residues. CDR1 is MDHEN and CDR2 is SYDVKM in the germline V gene. DNA of the CDR3: TGTGCCAGCAGTTTGGGCCGGGTCACTGAGGCTTTCTTT. Its protein is CASSLGRVTEAFF.

With respect to this clonotype: A much larger clone sits a single nucleotide away, making a read error possible. The V gene is TRBV6-1, the J gene TRBJ1-5; D is undetermined. This CDR3 region has 16 residues. Germline V gives CDR1 MNHNS, CDR2 SASEGT. The CDR3, as DNA: TGTGCCAACAGTGAATACGAGAGGATTCTAAATCAGCCCCAGCATTTT. Translation: CANSEYERILNQPQHF.

This clonotype was observed many times. The genes are TRBV4-2 and TRBJ2-3, with 9 bases matching TRBD2. The CDR3 consists of 16 residues. The V gene's germline CDR1 is LGHNA and CDR2 YNFKEQ. The V and J ends lost 2 bases and 7 bases, in that order; junction bases with no gene match: 10. Written as DNA, the CDR3 is TGTGCCAGCAGCCAATCGTTGGGTAGCGGGAGAAATACGCAGTATTTT. Its protein is CASSQSLGSGRNTQYF.

CDR3: CASSTVRRSRGPAGYEQYF. CDR3 bases: TGTGCCAGCAGCACTGTGAGGAGGAGTAGAGGACCAGCGGGGTACGAGCAGTACTTC. This sequence joins TRBV11-2 and TRBJ2-7, with 7 bases lining up with TRBD2. The germline gives CDR1 SGHAT, CDR2 FQNNGV. J gave up 4 bases and V 5 bases, and 23 bases lay outside the gene matches. The CDR3 is 19 amino acids.

In the case of this clonotype: It may be a read error: a sequence one base away is much more abundant. This chain connects TRBV29-1 to TRBJ1-2, with TRBD1 matching 8 bases. CDR3 length equals 11 residues. V lost 7 bases, J lost 6 bases, and 4 bases stayed unmatched. Germline V gene data show CDR1 as SQVTM and CDR2 as ANQGSEA. The CDR3, as DNA: TGCAGCGCGACAGGGGACGATGGCTACACCTTC. This sequence encodes CSATGDDGYTF.

The genes are TRBV28 and TRBJ2-5; 7 bases align to TRBD2. Germline CDR1 is MDHEN and CDR2 is SYDVKM. CDR3 size: 17 residues. The V gene end was trimmed by 2 bases and the J gene end by 2 bases; junction bases not matched to a gene: 11. Written as DNA, the CDR3 is TGTGCCAGCAGTTTAGCATCGGCGGGAGATCCACAAGAGACCCAGTACTTC. This encodes CASSLASAGDPQETQYF.

This clonotype was seen a single time. A junction end diverges from the germline sequence, so it may reflect a read error. The CDR3: CASSPWDRGNIEAFF. The CDR3 DNA sequence: TGTGCCAGCAGCCCGTGGGACAGGGGGAACATTGAAGCTTTCTTC. The J gene is TRBJ1-1, the V gene TRBV11-2; 11 nucleotides agree with TRBD1. Germline CDR1 and CDR2: SGHAT and FQNNGV. This CDR3 region has 15 residues.

The count of this clonotype is one. In this CDR3 the conserved last residue, phenylalanine or tryptophan, is missing, so a read error is likely. The V call is TRBV13, the J call TRBJ1-1; D call uncertain. V was trimmed by 1 base and J by 0 bases, leaving 0 bases between them. The CDR3 runs 12 residues. Germline-derived CDR1 and CDR2 are PRHDT and FYEKMQ (reference sequence). This chain's CDR3 is CASSLVNTEAFS. The CDR3 region has the DNA TGTGCCAGCAGCTTAGTGAACACTGAAGCTTTCTCT.

With regard to this clonotype: Sequence at one end of the junction differs from germline and may be a read error. The chain carries TRBV11-2 and TRBJ1-2; TRBD1 is a possible D gene (5 bases). Germline lookup yields CDR1 SGHAT and CDR2 FQNNGV. The length of the CDR3 is 12 residues. This CDR3 reads CASSLDRIQVYF. The DNA of the CDR3 is TGTGCCAGCAGCTTAGATAGAATACAGGTCTACTTC.

In this sample, this clonotype turned up many times. The chain couples TRBV12-3 or TRBV12-4 to TRBJ2-1; D is undetermined. V dropped 6 bases and J dropped 0 bases, with 6 bases sitting between them. The CDR3 extends over 13 amino acids. CDR3 nucleotide sequence: TGTGCCAGCAGCCAGGACTCCTACAATGAGCAGTTCTTC. Residues: CASSQDSYNEQFF.